These T cell receptor beta chains were read from a single sample in a study of technical replicates of blood from four donors. Repertoires were generated with immunoSEQ multiplex PCR, while TCRdb's copy carries only in-frame clones and drops some. The sample includes roughly 93,000 clones, roughly 96% of them seen just once. The sequenced material came from T cells isolated from PBMCs. These receptors all come from a human donor in good health. Both conserved end residues are trimmed from each CDR3.

j_gene: TRBJ1-1; v_gene: TRBV6-5; CDR3aa: ASIRRGTEAF
j_gene: TRBJ2-5; v_gene: TRBV5-4; CDR3aa: ASSLVAKETQY
j_gene: TRBJ2-7; v_gene: TRBV18; CDR3aa: ASSPNVGTGLDYEQY
j_gene: TRBJ1-3; v_gene: TRBV11-2; CDR3aa: ASSSGPVNTIY
j_gene: TRBJ1-2; v_gene: TRBV27; CDR3aa: ASSLGLSVGQRYGYT
j_gene: TRBJ1-1; v_gene: TRBV6-1; CDR3aa: ASSEAGSEAF
j_gene: TRBJ2-3; v_gene: TRBV6-5; CDR3aa: ASRPGLAGAGAQY
j_gene: TRBJ1-6; v_gene: TRBV13; CDR3aa: ASSLAPRTGISSYNSPLH
j_gene: TRBJ2-7; v_gene: TRBV4-1; CDR3aa: ASSRQTGQSSYEQY
j_gene: TRBJ1-2; v_gene: TRBV29-1; CDR3aa: GGTRQENYGYT
j_gene: TRBJ2-3; v_gene: TRBV15; CDR3aa: ATSRVGYGRARPDTQY
j_gene: TRBJ2-1; v_gene: TRBV28; CDR3aa: ASSLRSIAGEVSYNEQF
j_gene: TRBJ1-4; v_gene: TRBV6-1; CDR3aa: ASSLRGFNEKLF
j_gene: TRBJ1-5; v_gene: TRBV27; CDR3aa: ASRPGGSFDQPQH
j_gene: TRBJ1-2; v_gene: TRBV7-7; CDR3aa: ASSLNRGQGNGYT
j_gene: TRBJ1-2; v_gene: TRBV9; CDR3aa: ASQDSNYGYT
j_gene: TRBJ1-2; v_gene: TRBV5-4; CDR3aa: ASTRQGTSGYT
j_gene: TRBJ2-2; v_gene: TRBV19; CDR3aa: ASSIFTGFTGELF
j_gene: TRBJ1-2; v_gene: TRBV28; CDR3aa: ASSLTGSPYGYT
j_gene: TRBJ2-7; v_gene: TRBV2; CDR3aa: ASSRTGLYEQY
j_gene: TRBJ1-1; v_gene: TRBV30; CDR3aa: AWSWTGGLNTEAF
j_gene: TRBJ1-1; v_gene: TRBV20-1; CDR3aa: SAPQGYEAF
j_gene: TRBJ2-1; v_gene: TRBV19; CDR3aa: ASSITRGDYNEQF
j_gene: TRBJ2-7; v_gene: TRBV7-9; CDR3aa: ASSSGLDYEQY
j_gene: TRBJ2-1; v_gene: TRBV7-9; CDR3aa: ASSLIKNEQF
j_gene: TRBJ1-2; v_gene: TRBV27; CDR3aa: ASSRTGDYGYT
j_gene: TRBJ2-7; v_gene: TRBV5-1; CDR3aa: ASSLAPDEQY
j_gene: TRBJ2-7; v_gene: TRBV11-2; CDR3aa: ASSLTLLRDSSYEQY
j_gene: TRBJ1-1; v_gene: TRBV7-3; CDR3aa: ASSFGMNTEAF
j_gene: TRBJ2-4; v_gene: TRBV7-9; CDR3aa: ASSLLGQVQY
j_gene: TRBJ2-7; v_gene: TRBV28; CDR3aa: ASRGRGSYEQY
j_gene: TRBJ1-6; v_gene: TRBV5-4; CDR3aa: ASSLGAGVNSPLH
j_gene: TRBJ2-1; v_gene: TRBV9; CDR3aa: ASSGRTRLDEQF
j_gene: TRBJ2-5; v_gene: TRBV28; CDR3aa: ASSLRVGRDGSAKETQY
j_gene: TRBJ1-3; v_gene: TRBV5-4; CDR3aa: ASSLGGGSGNTIY
j_gene: TRBJ2-5; v_gene: TRBV5-1; CDR3aa: ASSRDSAQETQY
j_gene: TRBJ1-1; v_gene: TRBV4-2; CDR3aa: ASSQGDTMNTEAF
j_gene: TRBJ2-1; v_gene: TRBV5-1; CDR3aa: ASSLGSNNEQF
j_gene: TRBJ2-1; v_gene: TRBV11-2; CDR3aa: ASSPSAGAYNEQF
j_gene: TRBJ2-3; v_gene: TRBV5-4; CDR3aa: ASSPGNADTQY
j_gene: TRBJ1-1; v_gene: TRBV7-3; CDR3aa: ASSLGGRQGATEAF
j_gene: TRBJ2-7; v_gene: TRBV27; CDR3aa: ASRTGAFEQY
j_gene: TRBJ2-5; v_gene: TRBV15; CDR3aa: ATSSSGRKNRETQY
j_gene: TRBJ2-1; v_gene: TRBV6-5; CDR3aa: ASSIAGVKF
j_gene: TRBJ2-1; v_gene: TRBV6-5; CDR3aa: ASSFRGLGDINEQF
j_gene: TRBJ1-6; v_gene: TRBV9; CDR3aa: ASSLSGGKEALH
j_gene: TRBJ2-7; v_gene: TRBV7-6; CDR3aa: ASSPGTSGQVREQY
j_gene: TRBJ2-1; v_gene: TRBV19; CDR3aa: ASSIFLPVPDEQF
j_gene: TRBJ1-1; v_gene: TRBV28; CDR3aa: ASSLSRVAEAF
j_gene: TRBJ1-3; v_gene: TRBV5-6; CDR3aa: ASSGGYLTRNTIY